This T cell receptor beta chain derives from a study of PD-L1 blockade in urothelial cancer. In the study overall: From 0 to 3 prior chemotherapy regimens had been given to the patients. Analysis of the blood was performed 3 weeks (second dose) and 6 weeks after treatment start.

CDR1 and CDR2 from the germline V gene are GTSNPN and SVGIG (reference sequence). Germline trimming cut 1 base from V and 5 bases from J; bases unmatched to any gene: 4. The CDR3 totals 15 residues. Using immunoSEQ multiplex PCR, the repertoire was profiled, and TCRdb retains in-frame clones only, with some absent. Of about 91,000 clones listed, 90% are singletons. Urothelial carcinoma affected the patients, and it was locally advanced or metastatic. Every patient provided from 1 to 8 samples, collected pretreatment and on-treatment. The TCR was taken from a man aged 60 to 69 with urothelial cancer. The chain is built from TRBV30 and TRBJ2-2, with 10 positions matching TRBD1. The source was PBMCs, collected around atezolizumab (anti-PD-L1) treatment. CDR3 in DNA: TGTGCCTGGAGTGAGGGACAGGGGAGGACCGGGGAGCTGTTTTTT. Amino acids: CAWSEGQGRTGELFF.